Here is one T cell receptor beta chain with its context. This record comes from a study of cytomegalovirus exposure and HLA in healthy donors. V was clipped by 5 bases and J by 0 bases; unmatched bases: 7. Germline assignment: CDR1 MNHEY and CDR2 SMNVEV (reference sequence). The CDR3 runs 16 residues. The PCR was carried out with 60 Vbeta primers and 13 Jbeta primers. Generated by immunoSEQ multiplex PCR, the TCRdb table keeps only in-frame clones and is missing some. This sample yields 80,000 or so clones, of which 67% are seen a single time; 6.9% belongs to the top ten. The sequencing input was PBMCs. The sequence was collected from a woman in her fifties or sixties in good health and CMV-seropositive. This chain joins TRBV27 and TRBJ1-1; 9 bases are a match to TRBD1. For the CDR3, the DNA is TGTGCCAGCAGTCCTGACAGGGGGTGGATGAACACTGAAGCTTTCTTT. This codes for CASSPDRGWMNTEAFF.